The 7 T cell receptor beta chains presented below share a single source sample, sequenced in a study of blood T cells in healthy people across ages. A J-beta primer mix and a sample-barcoded 5' primer were used in a second PCR of roughly 7 to 12 cycles. TCRdb analysed the 5' RACE reads with MiXCR anew, one entry per CDR3 protein. The sample shows about 970,000 distinct CDR3 sequences, roughly half of them seen only once. Sequencing input: blood. The receptor source for this set is an older woman in good health.

This clonotype has more than one count but fewer than ten. The gene calls are TRBV10-3 and TRBJ2-5; D unclear. Trimming cost V 4 bases and J 1 base, with 7 bases left between them. CDR1 is ENHRY and CDR2 is SYGVKD in the germline V gene. The CDR3 is 13 amino acids. Written as DNA, the CDR3 is TGTGCCATCAGTGGGCAGCTCCAAGAGACCCAGTACTTC. Its translation: CAISGQLQETQYF.

This clonotype was recorded a few times. The genes are TRBV29-1 and TRBJ1-2; D unclear. V dropped 3 bases and J dropped 5 bases, with 28 bases sitting between them. The CDR3 covers 18 residues. Germline CDR1 reads SQVTM; CDR2 reads ANQGSEA. This chain's CDR3 is CSVDGGASPSDTRYGYTF. In nucleotides, the CDR3 is TGCAGCGTTGACGGCGGCGCCTCTCCTTCCGACACAAGATATGGCTACACCTTC. Drawing the rest from reference TRBV29-1 and TRBJ1-2, the complete variable domain is SAVISQKPSRDICQRGTSLTIQCQVDSQVTMMFWYRQQPGQSLTLIATANQGSEATYESGFVIDKFPISRPNLTFSTLTVSNMSPEDSSIYLCSVDGGASPSDTRYGYTFGSGTRLTVV.

This clonotype has only a few counts. The V and J genes are TRBV7-9 and TRBJ2-7, with D possibly TRBD1 on 6 matching bases. CDR1 is SEHNR and CDR2 is FQNEAQ in the germline V gene (reference sequence). V was clipped by 3 bases and J by 2 bases, with 14 bases between them. CDR3 length equals 15 residues. This CDR3 reads CASSFRTAAAYEQYF. The CDR3 region has the DNA TGTGCCAGCAGCTTCAGGACAGCTGCTGCCTACGAGCAGTACTTC. The full variable domain, its missing parts supplied by reference TRBV7-9 and TRBJ2-7, is DTGVSQNPRHKITKRGQNVTFRCDPISEHNRLYWYRQTLGQGPEFLTYFQNEAQLEKSRLLSDRFSAERPKGSFSTLEIQRTEQGDSAMYLCASSFRTAAAYEQYFGPGTRLTVT.

The table lists this clonotype with many counts. This rearrangement joins TRBV5-1 to TRBJ2-3, with unresolved D. Germline CDR1 is SGHRS and CDR2 is YFSETQ. The V end was cut by 4 bases, the J end by 4 bases, with 10 bases between. The CDR3 consists of 13 residues. CDR3 bases: TGCGCCAGCAGCGGTAGTGGCGCAGATACGCAGTATTTT. Amino acids: CASSGSGADTQYF.

This clonotype appeared a few times. The chain combines TRBV5-1 with TRBJ1-2; the D is unclear. CDR3 length: 13 amino acids. Germline-derived CDR1 and CDR2 are SGHRS and YFSETQ. Deletions cut 1 base from V and 8 bases from J, with 12 bases between. In DNA, the CDR3 is TGCGCCAGCAGCTTGCAAGGCCCCGGAGGCTACACCTTC. Its protein product is CASSLQGPGGYTF. The whole variable domain, remainder taken from reference TRBV5-1 and TRBJ1-2, is KAGVTQTPRYLIKTRGQQVTLSCSPISGHRSVSWYQQTPGQGLQFLFEYFSETQRNKGNFPGRFSGRQFSNSRSEMNVSTLELGDSALYLCASSLQGPGGYTFGSGTRLTVV.

The chain carries TRBV20-1 and TRBJ2-7; 9 nucleotides align to TRBD2. V lost 2 bases to trimming and J lost 6 bases; unmatched junction nucleotides: 5. The CDR3 covers 13 residues. Germline CDR1 reads DFQATT; CDR2 reads SNEGSKA (reference sequence). The CDR3 here is CSARIAGGSEQYF. DNA of the CDR3: TGCAGTGCTAGAATTGCGGGAGGGAGCGAGCAGTACTTC.

Note on this clonotype: The junction departs from germline at one end; a sequencing error may be responsible. This chain joins TRBV28 and TRBJ2-4; 7 bases match TRBD2. This CDR3 has 16 amino acids. Germline CDR1 is MDHEN and CDR2 is SYDVKM. CDR3 in amino acids: CASSPPTRLAKNVQYF. CDR3 nucleotide sequence: TGTGCCAGCAGTCCGCCGACCAGACTAGCCAAAAACGTTCAGTACTTC.